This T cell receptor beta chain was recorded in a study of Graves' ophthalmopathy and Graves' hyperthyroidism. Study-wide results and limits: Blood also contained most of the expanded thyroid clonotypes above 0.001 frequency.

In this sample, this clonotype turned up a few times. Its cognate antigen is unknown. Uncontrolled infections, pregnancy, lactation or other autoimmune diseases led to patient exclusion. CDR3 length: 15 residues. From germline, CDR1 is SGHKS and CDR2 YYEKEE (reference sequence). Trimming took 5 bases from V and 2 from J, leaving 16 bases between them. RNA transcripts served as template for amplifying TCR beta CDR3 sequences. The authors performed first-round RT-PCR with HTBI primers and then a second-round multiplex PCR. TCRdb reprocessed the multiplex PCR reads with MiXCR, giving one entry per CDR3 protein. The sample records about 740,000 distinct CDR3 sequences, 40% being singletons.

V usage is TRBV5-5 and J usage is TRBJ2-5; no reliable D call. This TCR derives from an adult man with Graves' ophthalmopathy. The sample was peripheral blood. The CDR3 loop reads CASSFLGQIQETQYF. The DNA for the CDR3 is TGTGCCAGCAGTTTTTTGGGCCAGATTCAAGAGACCCAGTACTTC.